These 3 T cell receptor beta chains were all obtained from the same sample, sequenced in a study of Graves' ophthalmopathy and Graves' hyperthyroidism. RNA transcripts served as template for amplifying TCR beta CDR3 sequences. First-round RT-PCR with HTBI primers preceded a second-round multiplex PCR. TCRdb re-derived calls from the multiplex PCR reads in MiXCR, one entry per CDR3 protein. This table holds fewer than 250,000 distinct CDR3 sequences, approximately 29% found once. Source material: peripheral blood. The receptors shown here come from a man aged 50 to 59 with Graves' ophthalmopathy.

This clonotype was observed many times. The rearrangement uses TRBV29-1 and TRBJ2-5; unclear D gene. This CDR3 is 14 amino acids long. Germline assignment: CDR1 SQVTM and CDR2 ANQGSEA. With 3 bases removed from V and 3 bases from J, the gap between germline ends came to 14 bases. The CDR3 spells CSVDVGEGKETQYF. The CDR3 DNA reads as TGCAGCGTTGATGTAGGCGAAGGGAAAGAGACCCAGTACTTC.

A remark on this clonotype: A single base separates this from a much larger clone, so it may be a read error. No conserved phenylalanine or tryptophan ends this CDR3, so it is likely a read error. This chain connects TRBV7-7 to TRBJ2-7; D gene ambiguous. The CDR3 runs to 14 residues. Looked up from germline, CDR1 is SSHAT and CDR2 is FNYEAQ (reference sequence). This chain's CDR3 is CASSLGPGRYEQYI. CDR3 in DNA: TGTGCTAGCAGCTTAGGTCCCGGCAGGTACGAGCAGTACATC.

This clonotype has at least ten counts. V gene TRBV27 combines with J gene TRBJ1-2; TRBD1 matches at 9 bases. Per germline, CDR1 MNHEY and CDR2 SMNVEV (reference sequence). The CDR3 sequence is 14 residues long. The J segment lost 6 bases and the V segment lost 6 bases, leaving 8 bases of the junction unmatched. The CDR3 here is CASSHRGLVDGYTF. DNA for the CDR3: TGTGCCAGCAGCCACAGGGGGCTGGTGGATGGCTACACCTTC.